This T cell receptor beta chain appears in the sequencing data of a study of neoadjuvant anti-PD-1 for oral cavity cancer. Study-wide results and caveats: With a few patients per group, TCR findings need larger cohorts.

Regarding time point: after neoadjuvant nivolumab, at surgical resection. Analysis of PBMCs was direct, with no culture step. Six replicates per PBMC sample, mostly from 480 ng of genomic DNA. The table came from immunoSEQ multiplex PCR; TCRdb's copy has only in-frame clones and leaves some out. The sample shows more than 8,500 clones, around 62% of them seen only once. The CDR3 sequence is 11 residues long. V lost 4 bases and J 7 bases, leaving 8 bases between the germline ends. Germline-derived CDR1 and CDR2 are SGHRS and YFSETQ. Worth noting for this clone: Its antigen is not known.

The clonotype was recovered from a person between 40 and 80 years old with oral cavity squamous cell carcinoma. V is TRBV5-1 and J is TRBJ1-2; the D gene is possibly TRBD1 (6 bases). Sequences were derived from PBMCs, sampled after nivolumab (anti-PD-1) treatment. CDR3 region: CASSQGIGYTF. Written as DNA, the CDR3 is TGCGCCAGCAGCCAGGGGATTGGCTACACCTTC.